The entry below describes one T cell receptor beta chain. The data are from a study of Ad26.COV2.S vaccination and SARS-CoV-2 variants. Trimming cost V 4 bases and J 4 bases, with 17 bases left between them. CDR3 size: 15 residues. Per germline, CDR1 SGHRS and CDR2 YFSETQ. Treatment specified: 19 received Ad26.COV2.S at low or high dose, single or two shots; 5 received placebo; per-sample allocation not given. Specimen acquisition occurred on day 63 following the initial vaccine or placebo injection. The data were produced by immunoSEQ multiplex PCR, yet TCRdb's version contains in-frame clones alone and is incomplete. The data contain approximately 300,000 clones, roughly 86% of them seen just once; the ten biggest clones take up 1.5% to 2%.

The sequencing here drew on peripheral blood, taken in a trial of Ad26.COV2.S vaccine versus placebo. The rearrangement uses TRBV5-1 and TRBJ1-2, with D perhaps matching TRBD1 (5 bases). This sequence originates from a person aged 18-65 years who received the Ad26.COV2.S COVID-19 vaccine or a placebo. As DNA, the CDR3 is TGCGCCAGCAGCCCAGAAGGCCAGGGTGGCTATGGCTACACCTTC. Translating gives CASSPEGQGGYGYTF.